The 30 T cell receptor beta chains given below trace back to one sample, sequenced in a study of T-cell reconstitution after alpha-beta-depleted transplantation in children. Researchers prepared the TCRbeta library using unique molecular identifiers, the study reports. TCRdb passed the PCR reads through MiXCR, listing each CDR3 protein once. The table shows hundreds of thousands of distinct CDR3 sequences, with roughly 15% occurring only once. The sequenced sample was PBMCs from the stem cell graft donor, obtained from the stem cell graft. The receptors come from a human donor who donated a stem cell graft to a child with acute myeloid leukemia.

The chain combines TRBV6-1 with TRBJ1-5; 7 nucleotides line up with TRBD1. Germline CDR1 and CDR2: MNHNS and SASEGT. The CDR3 contains 16 residues. Germline trimming cut 8 bases from V and 3 bases from J; bases unmatched to any gene: 13. CDR3 coding DNA: TGTGCCAGCCGTGCCGGATGGGGACAGAACAATCAGCCCCAGCATTTT. Protein: CASRAGWGQNNQPQHF.

This clonotype appeared a few times. CDR3 sequence: CASNPSPVDGGNQPQHF. CDR3 nucleotides: TGCGCCAGCAACCCTAGCCCAGTGGACGGAGGAAATCAGCCCCAGCATTTT. V gene TRBV5-1 combines with J gene TRBJ1-5; D remains unclear. The germline V and J ends were trimmed by 6 bases and 4 bases, with 23 bases remaining between them. This CDR3 spans 17 amino acids. CDR1 and CDR2 (germline): SGHRS, YFSETQ. The complete variable domain, with remaining parts taken from reference TRBV5-1 and TRBJ1-5, reads KAGVTQTPRYLIKTRGQQVTLSCSPISGHRSVSWYQQTPGQGLQFLFEYFSETQRNKGNFPGRFSGRQFSNSRSEMNVSTLELGDSALYLCASNPSPVDGGNQPQHFGDGTRLSIL.

The chain uses TRBV15 and TRBJ2-7; TRBD2 is a possible D gene (5 bases). The CDR3 extends over 15 amino acids. Germline V lookup: CDR1 LNHNV, CDR2 YYDKDF (reference sequence). Trimming pared 5 bases from V and 0 bases from J, leaving 14 bases between. The CDR3: CATSRTSGPSYEQYF. CDR3 coding DNA: TGTGCCACCAGCCGGACCAGCGGTCCCTCCTACGAGCAGTACTTC. The full variable domain, with the rest looked up from reference TRBV15 and TRBJ2-7, is DAMVIQNPRYQVTQFGKPVTLSCSQTLNHNVMYWYQQKSSQAPKLLFHYYDKDFNNEADTPDNFQSRRPNTSFCFLDIRSPGLGDTAMYLCATSRTSGPSYEQYFGPGTRLTVT.

The V call is TRBV30, the J call TRBJ1-5; no clear D gene. The CDR3 sequence is 14 residues long. The V gene's germline CDR1 is GTSNPN and CDR2 SVGIG (reference sequence). V lost 4 bases to trimming and J lost 0 bases, with 10 bases between them. The CDR3 reads CAWTAEYSNQPQHF. The CDR3 DNA follows: TGTGCCTGGACAGCCGAATATAGCAATCAGCCCCAGCATTTT.

The CDR3 loop reads CASRRGLYEQYV. In nucleotides, the CDR3 is TGTGCCAGCCGGAGGGGGCTCTACGAGCAGTACGTC. The rearrangement links TRBV28 to TRBJ2-7; D is perhaps TRBD1 (7 bases). Germline lookup yields CDR1 MDHEN and CDR2 SYDVKM. V dropped 8 bases and J dropped 3 bases, with 11 bases sitting between them. The CDR3 is 12 amino acids.

This clonotype was counted at least ten times. The V gene is TRBV20-1, the J gene TRBJ2-7; D gene uncertain. Germline V CDR1 and CDR2: DFQATT, SNEGSKA (reference sequence). The germline V and J ends were trimmed by 5 bases and 2 bases, with 16 bases remaining between them. The CDR3 is made up of 14 amino acids. The chain's CDR3 is CSAWQYDGAYEQYF. CDR3 coding DNA: TGCAGTGCTTGGCAATACGACGGAGCCTACGAGCAGTACTTC.

This clonotype is a singleton in its sample. The rearrangement links TRBV6-2 or TRBV6-3 to TRBJ2-2; tentative D call: TRBD1 (6 bases). V was shortened by 5 bases and J by 8 bases, with 15 bases between the two germline ends. The germline gives CDR1 MNHEY, CDR2 SVGEGT. CDR3 length equals 14 residues. The CDR3 nucleotides read TGTGCCAGCAGTCCACGGACAGCCGGAGGGGAGCTGTTTTTT. It yields the protein CASSPRTAGGELFF.

The V gene is TRBV7-9, the J gene TRBJ2-5; 14 bases align to TRBD2. From germline, CDR1 is SEHNR and CDR2 FQNEAQ (reference sequence). The CDR3 loop spans 16 amino acids. The V segment lost 8 bases and the J segment 1 base; nucleotides outside the gene matches: 6. The CDR3 reads CASRWGLAGAQETQYF. The CDR3 coding sequence is TGTGCCAGCCGATGGGGACTAGCGGGGGCCCAAGAGACCCAGTACTTC.

The CDR3 here is CASSFQDSSETQYF. DNA for the CDR3: TGTGCCAGCAGCTTCCAGGACAGTTCCGAGACCCAGTACTTC. The genes are TRBV11-2 and TRBJ2-5, with a tentative D call TRBD1 (6 bases). The CDR3 totals 14 residues. The germline V and J ends were trimmed by 3 bases and 5 bases, with 13 bases remaining between them. The germline gives CDR1 SGHAT, CDR2 FQNNGV.

V is TRBV24-1 and J is TRBJ1-1; D is possibly TRBD1 (5 bases). Germline V lookup: CDR1 KGHDR, CDR2 SFDVKD. V gave up 3 bases and J gave up 4 bases, with 17 bases separating them. The CDR3 consists of 16 residues. The CDR3 protein is CATSDGRGTKSTEAFF. In nucleotides, the CDR3 is TGTGCCACCAGTGATGGCCGGGGGACGAAAAGCACTGAAGCTTTCTTT.

This clonotype was counted a few times. The chain's CDR3 is CASSFQGQSVEQFF. As DNA, the CDR3 is TGCGCCAGCAGCTTTCAGGGACAGAGTGTTGAGCAGTTCTTC. The chain links TRBV5-1 to TRBJ2-1, with 7 bases identical to TRBD1. The CDR3 is 14 residues long. Germline V CDR1 and CDR2: SGHRS, YFSETQ. The J segment lost 9 bases and the V segment lost 2 bases, leaving 8 bases of the junction unmatched.

This clonotype was counted only a few times. The chain combines TRBV28 with TRBJ1-6; 7 positions agree with TRBD1. The CDR3 runs to 17 residues. Per germline, CDR1 MDHEN and CDR2 SYDVKM. V shed 1 base and J 7 bases; nucleotides not matched to a gene: 10. The CDR3 DNA is TGTGCCAGCAGTTTATATGAGACAGGGACCAGAAATTCACCCCTCCACTTT. Translating it yields CASSLYETGTRNSPLHF. The entire variable domain, with the rest obtained from reference TRBV28 and TRBJ1-6, is as follows: DVKVTQSSRYLVKRTGEKVFLECVQDMDHENMFWYRQDPGLGLRLIYFSYDVKMKEKGDIPEGYSVSREKKERFSLILESASTNQTSMYLCASSLYETGTRNSPLHFGNGTRLTVT.

The chain recombines TRBV6-1 with TRBJ2-1; 8 positions agree with TRBD1. V dropped 6 bases and J dropped 10; count of bases not matched to a gene: 8. CDR1 MNHNS and CDR2 SASEGT come from the germline V gene. This CDR3 comprises 13 residues. The CDR3 reads CASSRGPGVEQFF. The CDR3 DNA sequence: TGTGCCAGCAGCAGGGGGCCAGGGGTCGAGCAGTTCTTC.

This clonotype was picked up many times. The V call is TRBV15, the J call TRBJ1-1; D unclear. Germline CDR1 is LNHNV and CDR2 is YYDKDF (reference sequence). The CDR3 spans 16 residues. V lost 2 bases and J lost 1, with 14 bases in between. CDR3 DNA: TGTGCCACCAGCAGACCCCCCGATCGGCGGAACACTGAAGCTTTCTTT. Encoded protein: CATSRPPDRRNTEAFF.

This clonotype has a count of ten or more. The CDR3 bases are TGCAGTGCTAGACCAAGGACTAGCGGGGTGTGGGAGCAGTACGTC. This translates into CSARPRTSGVWEQYV. The chain is built from TRBV20-1 and TRBJ2-7, with 12 bases matching TRBD2. V gave up 2 bases and J gave up 7 bases; unmatched junction bases: 9. The CDR3 has 15 residues. The germline V gene has CDR1 DFQATT and CDR2 SNEGSKA (reference sequence).

The rearrangement links TRBV30 to TRBJ2-1; the D gene is possibly TRBD2 (7 bases). The CDR3 has 15 amino acids. Germline V lookup: CDR1 GTSNPN, CDR2 SVGIG (reference sequence). V lost 3 bases to trimming and J lost 8 bases, with 20 bases between them. The CDR3 bases are TGTGCCTGGAGCCTTGGGGGGGGCCTAGAGCATGAGCAGTTCTTC. Amino acids: CAWSLGGGLEHEQFF.

This clonotype occurred a few times. The chain links TRBV7-9 to TRBJ1-4, with 7 bases lining up with TRBD1. The CDR3 is made up of 15 amino acids. From germline, CDR1 is SEHNR and CDR2 FQNEAQ (reference sequence). Germline trimming cut 1 base from V and 8 bases from J; bases unmatched to any gene: 7. The chain's CDR3 is CASSLVGGAIEKLFF. CDR3 coding DNA: TGTGCCAGCAGCTTAGTAGGGGGCGCGATCGAAAAACTGTTTTTT.

The chain recombines TRBV7-2 with TRBJ2-7; 9 nucleotides match TRBD1. This CDR3 spans 15 amino acids. The V gene end was trimmed by 5 bases and the J gene end by 6 bases; junction bases not matched to a gene: 11. The V gene's germline CDR1 is SGHTA and CDR2 FQGNSA. Here the CDR3 reads CASSKQGANNAEQYV. Here the CDR3 DNA reads TGTGCCAGCAGCAAACAGGGGGCGAATAATGCCGAGCAGTACGTC.

The chain carries TRBV11-2 and TRBJ2-1; 14 bases are shared with TRBD2. Looked up from germline, CDR1 is SGHAT and CDR2 is FQNNGV. This CDR3 comprises 19 residues. V dropped 5 bases and J dropped 0; count of bases not matched to a gene: 9. The chain's CDR3 is CASSTRLAGGPSSYNEQFF. CDR3 coding DNA: TGTGCCAGCAGCACCCGACTAGCGGGGGGGCCAAGCTCCTACAATGAGCAGTTCTTC.

The gene calls are TRBV11-2 and TRBJ1-4, with a tentative D call TRBD1 (6 bases). The germline V gene has CDR1 SGHAT and CDR2 FQNNGV. Trimming removed 5 bases from V and 4 bases from J, with 17 bases in between. The CDR3 consists of 16 residues. The CDR3 DNA follows: TGTGCCAGCAGCACAGGGAGTCTCGCTGTTAATGAAAAACTGTTTTTT. Its protein is CASSTGSLAVNEKLFF.

This clonotype was counted a few times. The gene calls are TRBV7-3 and TRBJ2-2; 9 bases agree with TRBD1. The germline gives CDR1 SGHTA, CDR2 FQGTGA. CDR3 length equals 15 residues. The trim removed 7 bases at V and 0 bases at J, leaving 3 bases unmatched. The CDR3 region is CASKGTGSNTGELFF. In DNA form, the CDR3 reads TGTGCCAGCAAGGGGACAGGGTCGAACACCGGGGAGCTGTTTTTT.

This clonotype was seen many times. The chain joins TRBV29-1 to TRBJ1-4; 7 bases agree with TRBD1. Germline V lookup: CDR1 SQVTM, CDR2 ANQGSEA. With V trimmed by 8 bases and J by 8 bases, 8 bases remained unmatched. CDR3 length: 12 residues. The CDR3 reads CSFTGVAEKLFF. The DNA of the CDR3 is TGCAGCTTCACAGGGGTGGCAGAAAAACTGTTTTTT.

This clonotype appeared many times. The CDR3 loop reads CATSEPSQPQHF. CDR3 nucleotide sequence: TGTGCCACCAGTGAACCGTCACAGCCCCAGCATTTT. The genes are TRBV24-1 and TRBJ1-5; no clear D. V gave up 4 bases and J gave up 7 bases, with 7 bases separating them. This CDR3 has 12 amino acids. CDR1 KGHDR and CDR2 SFDVKD come from the germline V gene.

The CDR3 DNA reads TGTGCCTGGATTGGTAACGTCGAAGCTTTCTTT. It codes for CAWIGNVEAFF. The J gene is TRBJ1-1, the V gene TRBV30; D remains ambiguous. Trimming left V 4 bases short and J 8 bases short, with 11 bases between. The germline V gene encodes CDR1 GTSNPN and CDR2 SVGIG (reference sequence). This CDR3 is 11 amino acids long.

This clonotype was counted at least ten times. The CDR3 here is CSVVAGAMNTEAFF. The DNA for the CDR3 is TGCAGCGTTGTGGCAGGGGCGATGAACACTGAAGCTTTCTTT. This chain joins TRBV29-1 and TRBJ1-1, with D possibly TRBD1 on 6 matching bases. Trimming shortened V by 4 bases and J by 0 bases, and 12 bases separated the two germline ends. The CDR3 runs 14 residues. CDR1 is SQVTM and CDR2 is ANQGSEA in the germline V gene.

This clonotype came up many times. The chain has TRBV20-1 and TRBJ2-7; 9 bases map to TRBD1. CDR1 is DFQATT, CDR2 SNEGSKA, per germline (reference sequence). J was trimmed by 5 bases and V by 6 bases; bases with no gene match: 8. This CDR3 contains 13 residues. The CDR3 nucleotides are TGCAGTGCCCAGGGACAGGGAGGGAACGAGCAGTACGTC. This codes for CSAQGQGGNEQYV.

Note on this clonotype: A read error may explain this, as a much larger clone is one base away. This chain links TRBV20-1 with TRBJ2-2; 7 nucleotides align to TRBD2. CDR3 length: 15 amino acids. Germline V gene sequence: CDR1 DFQATT, CDR2 SNEGSKA (reference sequence). As DNA, the CDR3 is TGCAGTGCTAGAACGGGCGGGGGAGGCACCCGGGAGCTGTTTTTT. Protein product: CSARTGGGGTRELFF.

At least ten counts were recorded for this clonotype. The rearrangement links TRBV4-2 to TRBJ1-4; TRBD1 is a possible D gene (5 bases). The germline V and J ends were trimmed by 1 base and 13 bases, with 16 bases remaining between them. Germline CDR1 and CDR2: LGHNA and YNFKEQ. The CDR3 runs 14 residues. In DNA form, the CDR3 reads TGTGCCAGCAGCCAAGTGATCGGCTGGACAAGACTGTTTTTT. This gives the protein CASSQVIGWTRLFF.

This clonotype was seen many times. The gene calls are TRBV6-5 and TRBJ1-4; 9 nucleotides line up with TRBD1. CDR1 and CDR2 from the germline V gene are MNHEY and SVGAGI. With 2 bases clipped from V and 8 bases from J, the junction kept 6 bases outside the gene matches. This CDR3 has 15 residues. The CDR3 protein is CASSYLRDRDEKLFF. The CDR3 nucleotides are TGTGCCAGCAGTTACCTCCGGGACAGGGACGAAAAACTGTTTTTT.

This clonotype was recorded a few times. The V and J genes are TRBV25-1 and TRBJ1-1; D ambiguous. CDR1 and CDR2 from the germline V gene are MGHDK and SYGVNS. V was trimmed by 8 bases and J by 7 bases, leaving 20 bases between them. This CDR3 region has 14 residues. The CDR3 DNA follows: TGTGCCAGCGTATCCCCAGGAGTAGTGGATGAAGCTTTCTTT. Translating it yields CASVSPGVVDEAFF.